The 11 T cell receptor beta chains given below trace back to one sample, sequenced in a study of T cells in Graves' hyperthyroidism and ophthalmopathy. There were TCR beta CDR3 regions amplified from RNA transcripts. The HTBI set primed first-round TCR CDR3 RT-PCR. TCRdb re-derived calls from the multiplex PCR reads in MiXCR, one entry per CDR3 protein. The table includes 450,000 to 650,000 distinct CDR3 sequences, under 25% detected once. Sequencing was carried out using blood. The receptors here all came from a man aged 18 to 35 with Graves' hyperthyroidism.

CDR3 sequence reads: CASSYVDRDFIWNTIYF. CDR3 bases: TGTGCCAGCAGTTACGTGGACCGTGACTTTATCTGGAACACCATATATTTT. The chain employs TRBV6-5 and TRBJ1-3, with D unresolved. CDR3 length: 17 residues. Germline values: CDR1 MNHEY, CDR2 SVGAGI. V shed 2 bases and J shed 7 bases, with 21 bases lying between them.

This clonotype was seen many times. CDR3 amino acids: CASRPGTTNTEAFF. In DNA form, the CDR3 reads TGTGCCAGCAGACCTGGGACAACTAACACTGAAGCTTTCTTT. The V and J genes are TRBV12-3 or TRBV12-4 and TRBJ1-1, with D maybe TRBD1 (6 bases). The CDR3 is 14 residues long. The V gene lost 6 bases and the J gene lost 2 bases, with 13 bases spanning the gap.

This clonotype was seen a few times. This sequence joins TRBV2 and TRBJ1-1, with D tentatively TRBD1 (6 bases). Germline CDR1 and CDR2: SNHLY and FYNNEI. Trimming left V 1 base short and J 9 bases short, with 12 bases between. The CDR3 length is 13 residues. The CDR3 loop is CASSEEGGAKAFF. In DNA form, the CDR3 reads TGTGCCAGCAGTGAAGAGGGGGGGGCTAAAGCTTTCTTT.

There are many counts of this clonotype. V gene TRBV13 combines with J gene TRBJ2-4; the D gene is possibly TRBD1 (5 bases). Germline V gene lookup returns CDR1 PRHDT and CDR2 FYEKMQ (reference sequence). The ends were cut back, 3 bases at V and 6 bases at J, with 9 bases in the middle. The CDR3 totals 13 residues. The CDR3 sequence: CASSFRASNIQYF. DNA for the CDR3: TGTGCCAGCAGCTTCAGGGCCTCAAACATTCAGTACTTC.

This clonotype was recorded many times. The chain combines TRBV28 with TRBJ2-5; 12 positions agree with TRBD1. This CDR3 has 15 residues. Germline loops: CDR1 MDHEN, CDR2 SYDVKM. The V gene end was trimmed by 6 bases and the J gene end by 4 bases; junction bases not matched to a gene: 6. This chain's CDR3 is CASRAGTGGGETQYF. CDR3 nucleotide sequence: TGTGCCAGCAGAGCCGGGACAGGGGGCGGAGAGACCCAGTACTTC. The full variable domain, completed using reference TRBV28 and TRBJ2-5, is DVKVTQSSRYLVKRTGEKVFLECVQDMDHENMFWYRQDPGLGLRLIYFSYDVKMKEKGDIPEGYSVSREKKERFSLILESASTNQTSMYLCASRAGTGGGETQYFGPGTRLLVL.

This rearrangement joins TRBV30 to TRBJ1-1, with D tentatively TRBD1 (5 bases). V was pared by 4 bases and J by 5 bases, with 14 bases between. There are 13 residues in the CDR3. Germline-derived CDR1 and CDR2 are GTSNPN and SVGIG (reference sequence). The CDR3 is CAWIWGRRTEAFF. Written as DNA, the CDR3 is TGTGCCTGGATATGGGGGAGGAGGACTGAAGCTTTCTTT.

Ten or more counts support this clonotype. This chain connects TRBV4-1 to TRBJ2-7; a weak D match, TRBD2 (5 bases). The CDR3 has 14 amino acids. CDR1 is MGHRA, CDR2 YSYEKL, per germline. V shed 1 base and J shed 0 bases, with 7 bases lying between them. As DNA, the CDR3 is TGCGCCAGCAGCCAAGGGGAGAGCTCCTACGAGCAGTACTTC. Protein product: CASSQGESSYEQYF.

This clonotype has more than one count but fewer than ten. The V call is TRBV3-1, the J call TRBJ1-1; D gene uncertain. This CDR3 has 15 amino acids. The V gene's germline CDR1 is LGHDT and CDR2 YNNKEL (reference sequence). Between the trimmed V and J ends, which lost 0 bases and 2 bases, there was a span of 10 bases. CDR3 region: CASSQDETANTEAFF. The CDR3 DNA sequence: TGTGCCAGCAGCCAAGATGAGACGGCTAACACTGAAGCTTTCTTT.

In this sample, this clonotype turned up many times. The chain links TRBV28 to TRBJ1-2; perhaps TRBD1 as D (5 bases). Trimming stripped 7 bases from V and 8 bases from J, with 17 bases between. Per germline, CDR1 MDHEN and CDR2 SYDVKM. The CDR3 sequence is 13 residues long. This CDR3 reads CASMSGPGLGYTF. In DNA, the CDR3 is TGTGCCAGCATGTCAGGGCCAGGCTTGGGCTACACCTTC.

This clonotype was counted ten times or more. The V gene is TRBV28, the J gene TRBJ2-7, with D perhaps being TRBD1 or TRBD2 (5 bases each). The CDR3 is 15 residues long. Germline V gene data show CDR1 as MDHEN and CDR2 as SYDVKM. The V end lost 5 bases, the J end lost 4 bases, and 18 bases lay between the germline ends. For the CDR3, the DNA is TGTGCCAGCAGTCCTATCTTCGGGGCCTTATACGAGCAGTACTTC. This codes for CASSPIFGALYEQYF. Variable domain in full (rest from reference TRBV28 and TRBJ2-7): DVKVTQSSRYLVKRTGEKVFLECVQDMDHENMFWYRQDPGLGLRLIYFSYDVKMKEKGDIPEGYSVSREKKERFSLILESASTNQTSMYLCASSPIFGALYEQYFGPGTRLTVT.

This clonotype occurred a few times. This chain links TRBV6-1 with TRBJ2-6, with 8 nucleotides matching TRBD1. This CDR3 spans 17 amino acids. Germline CDR1 is MNHNS and CDR2 is SASEGT. J was trimmed by 0 bases and V by 7 bases; bases with no gene match: 8. As DNA, the CDR3 is TGTGCCAGCACTCGGACAGGGAGGATCTCTGGGGCCAACGTCCTGACTTTC. Protein sequence: CASTRTGRISGANVLTF.